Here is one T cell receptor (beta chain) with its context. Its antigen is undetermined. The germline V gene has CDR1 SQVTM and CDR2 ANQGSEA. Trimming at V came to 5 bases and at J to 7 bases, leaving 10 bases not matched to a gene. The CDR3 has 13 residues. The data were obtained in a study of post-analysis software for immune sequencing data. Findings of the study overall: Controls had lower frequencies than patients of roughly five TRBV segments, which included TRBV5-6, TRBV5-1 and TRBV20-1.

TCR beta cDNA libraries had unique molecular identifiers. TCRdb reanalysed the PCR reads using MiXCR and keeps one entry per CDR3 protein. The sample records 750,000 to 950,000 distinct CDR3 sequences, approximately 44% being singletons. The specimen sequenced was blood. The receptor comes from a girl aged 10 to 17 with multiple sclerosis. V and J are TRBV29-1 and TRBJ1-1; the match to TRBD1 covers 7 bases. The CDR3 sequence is CSVLQGILGEAFF. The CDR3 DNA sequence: TGCAGCGTTCTACAGGGGATACTGGGTGAAGCTTTCTTT.